This is a list of T cell receptor beta chains from one sample in a study of blood T cells in healthy people across ages. TCRdb processed the 5' RACE reads anew with MiXCR; each CDR3 protein has one entry. The sample has around 1,600,000 distinct CDR3 sequences, 35% to 45% seen once. The sequenced material came from blood. The receptor set was obtained from a woman aged 18-29 years in good health. The CDR3 runs from the conserved cysteine through the conserved F or W. Each record gives: clone size, J gene, V gene, CDR3 protein. Clone size is given for some rows only: seen once, a few or many times, or a class if the clone is expanded.

size: NA; J: TRBJ2-3; V: TRBV4-1; CDR3: CASSLHGTTTDTQYF
size: NA; J: TRBJ2-3; V: TRBV5-6; CDR3: CASSGRGDWRDSTTDTQYF
size: NA; J: TRBJ1-5; V: TRBV29-1; CDR3: CSVGDRGNQPQHF
size: NA; J: TRBJ2-1; V: TRBV20-1; CDR3: CSAASGPSSYNEQFF
size: few; J: TRBJ1-2; V: TRBV28; CDR3: CASIQDGDYGYTF
size: few; J: TRBJ2-5; V: TRBV20-1; CDR3: CSARDDPAAEQYF
size: once; J: TRBJ2-7; V: TRBV18; CDR3: CASSPPLAEHEQYF
size: NA; J: TRBJ2-4; V: TRBV5-8; CDR3: CASSGGTSKNIQYF
size: few; J: TRBJ1-5; V: TRBV30; CDR3: CACGQGSNQPQHF
size: few; J: TRBJ2-3; V: TRBV27; CDR3: CASSPRQRGGSTDTQYF
size: NA; J: TRBJ2-2; V: TRBV6-1; CDR3: CASRRPDRGRTGELFF
size: NA; J: TRBJ2-1; V: TRBV20-1; CDR3: CSASSGDNEQFF
size: few; J: TRBJ2-1; V: TRBV21-1; CDR3: CASSKSQLFPGNEQFF
size: NA; J: TRBJ2-7; V: TRBV6-2/TRBV6-3; CDR3: CASSFVNSYEQYF
size: NA; J: TRBJ2-1; V: TRBV28; CDR3: CAGTSGPRVQFF
size: once; J: TRBJ2-3; V: TRBV15; CDR3: CATSRDRDSTDTQYF
size: few; J: TRBJ2-7; V: TRBV7-7; CDR3: CASSLRAGISYEQYF